These T cell receptor beta chains were read from a single sample in a study of CD8 T cells in Susac syndrome. A single record per CDR3 protein comes from TCRdb applying MiXCR to the immunoSEQ multiplex PCR reads. The data show 200,000 to 300,000 distinct CDR3 sequences, with about 94% seen just once and 0.07% to 0.09% held by the top ten. Material for sequencing was CD4+ T cells from PBMCs. These receptors all come from a human donor with multiple sclerosis. The CDR3 runs from the conserved cysteine through the conserved F or W. D genes are given only for firm matches. For some rows the clone size is stated as once, few or many, or as a class when expanded; others skip it.

>NA|NA|12|TRBV30|TRBJ2-3
TGTGCCTGGACCGATAGCGGAGATACGCAGTATTTT
CAWTDSGDTQYF
>NA|NA|12|TRBV6-1|TRBJ1-5
TGTGCCAGCAGTTTCGCTGGTCAGCCCCAGCATTTT
CASSFAGQPQHF
>TRBD1|NA|15|TRBV5-4|TRBJ2-5
TGTGCCAGCAGCTCCCCGGGACAGGGGGAAGAGACCCAGTACTTC
CASSSPGQGEETQYF
>TRBD2|NA|14|TRBV28|TRBJ2-4
TGTGCCAGCAGTACGGGGGGAGCCAAAAACATTCAGTACTTC
CASSTGGAKNIQYF
>TRBD2|NA|17|TRBV20-1|TRBJ2-3
TGCAGTGCTGAGAAGGTCGGGCTAGCGGGGTACACAGATACGCAGTATTTT
CSAEKVGLAGYTDTQYF
>NA|NA|11|TRBV6-1|TRBJ1-2
TGTGCCAGCAGTGAGACGGGCGGCTACACCTTC
CASSETGGYTF
>NA|NA|13|TRBV7-2|TRBJ1-5
TGTGCCAGCAGCTCATTACATAGGCAGCCCCAGCATTTT
CASSSLHRQPQHF
>TRBD2|NA|16|TRBV20-1|TRBJ2-3
TGCAGTGCTAGTTCTGTAGCGGGAGCGAGCACAGATACGCAGTATTTT
CSASSVAGASTDTQYF
>TRBD2|NA|15|TRBV7-2|TRBJ2-2
TGTGCCAGCAGCCCCCGGGGGGGGCACACCGGGGAGCTGTTTTTT
CASSPRGGHTGELFF
>TRBD2|NA|16|TRBV9|TRBJ2-5
TGTGCCAGCAGCGTAGGGCTAGCGGGAGAGGTTGAGACCCAGTACTTC
CASSVGLAGEVETQYF
>TRBD2|NA|15|TRBV9|TRBJ2-1
TGTGCCAGCAGCGCCCGACTAGCGGGGGCCAATGAGCAGTTCTTC
CASSARLAGANEQFF
>TRBD1|once|13|TRBV20-1|TRBJ2-4
TGCAGTGCACCACCGACAGGGGGGGACATTCAGTACTTC
CSAPPTGGDIQYF
>TRBD2|NA|15|TRBV29-1|TRBJ2-1
TGCAGCGTCGCCGGCAGCGGGAGGGCTAACAATGAGCAGTTCTTC
CSVAGSGRANNEQFF
>TRBD1|NA|16|TRBV9|TRBJ2-5
TGTGCCAGCAGCGTAACGGGGACAGGGGGCTGGGAGACCCAGTACTTC
CASSVTGTGGWETQYF
>NA|NA|16|TRBV30|TRBJ1-3
TGTGCCTGGAGTGTGACTCTTCGGGGCTCTGGAAACACCATATATTTT
CAWSVTLRGSGNTIYF
>TRBD1|NA|15|TRBV28|TRBJ1-6
TGTGCCAGCAGACCCCCCCAGGGGGCTGGTTCACCCCTCCACTTT
CASRPPQGAGSPLHF
>TRBD2|NA|14|TRBV5-6|TRBJ2-7
TGTGCCAGCAGGAGGGCGGGGGAGGGTTACGAGCAGTACTTC
CASRRAGEGYEQYF
>NA|NA|13|TRBV20-1|TRBJ1-4
TGCAGTGCTAGTCCGGCAGGGGATGAAAAACTGTTTTTT
CSASPAGDEKLFF
>TRBD1|NA|17|TRBV5-8|TRBJ2-6
TGTGCCAGCAGCTTGTGGACAGGGGGATCTGGGGCCAACGTCCTGACTTTC
CASSLWTGGSGANVLTF
>NA|NA|14|TRBV6-5|TRBJ1-1
TGTGCCAGCAGCACCGCGCTTAGGAACACTGAAGCTTTCTTT
CASSTALRNTEAFF
>TRBD1|few|14|TRBV12-3/TRBV12-4|TRBJ1-6
TGTGCCAGCAGTCTGGGGACAGGGGTTTCACCCCTCCACTTT
CASSLGTGVSPLHF
>NA|NA|15|TRBV25-1|TRBJ2-1
TGTGCCAGCAGTGAGGGGGGGCTGTTTAGGAATGAGCAGTTCTTC
CASSEGGLFRNEQFF
>NA|NA|14|TRBV3-1|TRBJ2-5
TGTGCCAGCAGCCAAGATGGGGGCGAGTGGACCCAGTACTTC
CASSQDGGEWTQYF
>NA|NA|13|TRBV5-4|TRBJ2-1
TGTGCCAGCAGCTTGGATAGGGCAGGGGAGCAGTTCTTC
CASSLDRAGEQFF